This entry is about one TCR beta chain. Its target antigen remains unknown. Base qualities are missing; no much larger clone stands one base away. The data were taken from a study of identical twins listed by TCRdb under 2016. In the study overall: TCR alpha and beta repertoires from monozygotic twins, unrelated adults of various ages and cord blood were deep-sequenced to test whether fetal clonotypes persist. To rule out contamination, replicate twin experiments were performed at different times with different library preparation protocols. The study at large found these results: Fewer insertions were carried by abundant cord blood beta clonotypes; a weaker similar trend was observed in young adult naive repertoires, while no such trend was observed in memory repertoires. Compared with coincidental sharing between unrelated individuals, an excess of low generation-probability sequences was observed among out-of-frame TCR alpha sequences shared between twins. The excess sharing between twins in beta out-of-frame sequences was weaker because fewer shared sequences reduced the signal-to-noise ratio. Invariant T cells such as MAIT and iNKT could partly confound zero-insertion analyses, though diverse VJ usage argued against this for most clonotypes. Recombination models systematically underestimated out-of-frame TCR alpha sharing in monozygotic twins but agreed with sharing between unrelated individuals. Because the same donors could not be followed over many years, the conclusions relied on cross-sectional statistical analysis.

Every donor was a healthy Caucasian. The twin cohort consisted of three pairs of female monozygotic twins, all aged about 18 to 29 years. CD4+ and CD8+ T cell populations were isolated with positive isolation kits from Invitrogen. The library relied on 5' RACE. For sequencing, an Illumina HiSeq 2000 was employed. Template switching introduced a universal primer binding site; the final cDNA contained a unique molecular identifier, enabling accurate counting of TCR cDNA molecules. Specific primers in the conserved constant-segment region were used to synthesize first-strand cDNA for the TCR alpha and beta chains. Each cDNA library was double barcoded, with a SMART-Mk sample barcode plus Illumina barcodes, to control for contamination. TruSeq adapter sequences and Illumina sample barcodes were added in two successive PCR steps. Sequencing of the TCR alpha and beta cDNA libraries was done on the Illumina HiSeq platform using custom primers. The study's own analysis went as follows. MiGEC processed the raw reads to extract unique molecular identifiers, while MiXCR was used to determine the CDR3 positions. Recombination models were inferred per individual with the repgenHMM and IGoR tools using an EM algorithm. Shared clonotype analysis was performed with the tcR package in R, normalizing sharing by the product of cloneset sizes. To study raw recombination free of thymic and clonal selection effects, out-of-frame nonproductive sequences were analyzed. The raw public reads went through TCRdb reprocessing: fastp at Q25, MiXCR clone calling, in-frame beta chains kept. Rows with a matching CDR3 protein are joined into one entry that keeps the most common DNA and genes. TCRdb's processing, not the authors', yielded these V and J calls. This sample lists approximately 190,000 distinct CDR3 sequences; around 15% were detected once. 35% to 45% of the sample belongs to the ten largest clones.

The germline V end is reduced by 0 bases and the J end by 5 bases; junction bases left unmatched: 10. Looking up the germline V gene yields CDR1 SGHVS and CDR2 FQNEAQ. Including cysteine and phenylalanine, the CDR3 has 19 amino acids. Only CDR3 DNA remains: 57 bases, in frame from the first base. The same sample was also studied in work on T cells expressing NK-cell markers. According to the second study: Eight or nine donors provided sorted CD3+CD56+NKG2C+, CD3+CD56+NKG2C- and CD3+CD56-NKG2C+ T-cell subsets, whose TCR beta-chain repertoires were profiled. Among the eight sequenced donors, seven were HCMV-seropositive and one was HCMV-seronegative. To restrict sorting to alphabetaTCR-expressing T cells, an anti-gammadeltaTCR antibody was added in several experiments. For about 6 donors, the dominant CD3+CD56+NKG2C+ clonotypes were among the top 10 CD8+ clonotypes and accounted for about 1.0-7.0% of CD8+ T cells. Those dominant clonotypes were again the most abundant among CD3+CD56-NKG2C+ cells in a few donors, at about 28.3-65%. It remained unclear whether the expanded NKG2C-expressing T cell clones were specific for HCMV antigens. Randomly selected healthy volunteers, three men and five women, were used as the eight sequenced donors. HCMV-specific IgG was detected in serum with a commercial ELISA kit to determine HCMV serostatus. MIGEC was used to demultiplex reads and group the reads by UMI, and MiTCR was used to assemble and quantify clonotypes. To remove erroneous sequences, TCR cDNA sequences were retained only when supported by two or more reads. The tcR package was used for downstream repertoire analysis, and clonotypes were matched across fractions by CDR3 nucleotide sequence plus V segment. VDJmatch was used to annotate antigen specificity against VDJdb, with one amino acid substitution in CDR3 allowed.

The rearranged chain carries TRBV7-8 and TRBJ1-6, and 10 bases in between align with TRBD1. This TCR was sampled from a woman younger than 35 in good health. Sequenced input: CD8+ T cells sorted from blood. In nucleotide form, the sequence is TGTGCCAGCAGCTTAGCGAGATGGGCCGGGACAGGGGATAATTCACCCCTCCACTTT. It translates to CASSLARWAGTGDNSPLHF. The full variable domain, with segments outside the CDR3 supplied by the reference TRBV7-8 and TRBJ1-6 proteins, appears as GAGVSQSPRYKVAKRGQDVALRCDPISGHVSLFWYQQALGQGPEFLTYFQNEAQLDKSGLPSDRFFAERPEGSVSTLKIQRTQQEDSAVYLCASSLARWAGTGDNSPLHFGNGTRLTVT.